This is a list of T cell receptor beta chains from one sample in a study of metastatic and nonmetastatic thyroid tumors. TCRdb reprocessed the PCR reads using MiXCR. The repertoire holds about 93,000 clones, with over 9.5% as singletons. Sequenced input: blood. The receptors were gathered from a female donor with papillary thyroid cancer or a benign thyroid nodule (not recorded which). Some clones in this sample may be carry-over from other donors' samples. Each CDR3 is given with its conserved first and last residue. Fields, in order: V gene, CDR3 length, D gene, J gene, clone size, CDR3 protein. The D gene is left open where the match is weak. Expanded clones are given a class, and other clones once, few, many or no size at all.

V gene: TRBV28; CDR3 length: 20; D gene: -; J gene: TRBJ1-4; clone size: many; CDR3 protein: CASSSLGFTGPDTTNEKLFF
V gene: TRBV18; CDR3 length: 16; D gene: -; J gene: TRBJ1-2; clone size: many; CDR3 protein: CASSPSVSGTSGGYTF
V gene: TRBV6-2/TRBV6-3; CDR3 length: 15; D gene: -; J gene: TRBJ2-1; clone size: many; CDR3 protein: CASRLGISSYNEQFF
V gene: TRBV18; CDR3 length: 19; D gene: TRBD1; J gene: TRBJ1-3; clone size: many; CDR3 protein: CASSRGGQGAMSSGNTIYF
V gene: TRBV6-2/TRBV6-3; CDR3 length: 13; D gene: -; J gene: TRBJ1-2; clone size: few; CDR3 protein: CASSYGGPYGYTF
V gene: TRBV20-1; CDR3 length: 13; D gene: -; J gene: TRBJ2-3; clone size: many; CDR3 protein: CSAVGRLPDTQYF
V gene: TRBV7-9; CDR3 length: 15; D gene: TRBD2; J gene: TRBJ2-1; clone size: many; CDR3 protein: CASSLILADYNEQFF
V gene: TRBV7-9; CDR3 length: 11; D gene: -; J gene: TRBJ1-1; clone size: many; CDR3 protein: CASSQGQEAFF
V gene: TRBV6-4; CDR3 length: 15; D gene: -; J gene: TRBJ2-3; clone size: few; CDR3 protein: CASSVGGLITDTQYF
V gene: TRBV15; CDR3 length: 16; D gene: TRBD2; J gene: TRBJ2-5; clone size: many; CDR3 protein: CATSRGTSGREETQYF
V gene: TRBV4-1; CDR3 length: 14; D gene: -; J gene: TRBJ2-7; clone size: many; CDR3 protein: CASSPPQGAYEQYF
V gene: TRBV28; CDR3 length: 14; D gene: -; J gene: TRBJ2-3; clone size: many; CDR3 protein: CASSLSPTGDTQYF
V gene: TRBV27; CDR3 length: 14; D gene: -; J gene: TRBJ2-3; clone size: many; CDR3 protein: CASSLTLSRDTQYF
V gene: TRBV2; CDR3 length: 15; D gene: TRBD2; J gene: TRBJ2-3; clone size: many; CDR3 protein: CASSVGGRATDTQYF
V gene: TRBV6-1; CDR3 length: 11; D gene: -; J gene: TRBJ1-2; clone size: -; CDR3 protein: CASSELYGYTF
V gene: TRBV4-3; CDR3 length: 15; D gene: -; J gene: TRBJ2-7; clone size: -; CDR3 protein: CASSPSAGSSYEQYF
V gene: TRBV7-9; CDR3 length: 13; D gene: TRBD1; J gene: TRBJ2-7; clone size: many; CDR3 protein: CASRPTGSYEQYF
V gene: TRBV20-1; CDR3 length: 11; D gene: -; J gene: TRBJ2-1; clone size: many; CDR3 protein: CSATDYNEQFF